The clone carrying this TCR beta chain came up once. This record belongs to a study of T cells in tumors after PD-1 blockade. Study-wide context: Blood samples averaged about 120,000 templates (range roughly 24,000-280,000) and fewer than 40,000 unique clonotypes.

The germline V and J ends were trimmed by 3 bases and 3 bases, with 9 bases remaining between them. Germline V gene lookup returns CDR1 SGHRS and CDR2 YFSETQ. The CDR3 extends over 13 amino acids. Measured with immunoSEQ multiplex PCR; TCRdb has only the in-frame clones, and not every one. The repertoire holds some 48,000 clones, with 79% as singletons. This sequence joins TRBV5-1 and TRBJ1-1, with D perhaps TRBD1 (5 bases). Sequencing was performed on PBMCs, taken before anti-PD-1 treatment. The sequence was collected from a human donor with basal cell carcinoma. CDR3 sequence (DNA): TGCGCCAGCAGCTCCGGGGGGTACACTGAAGCTTTCTTT. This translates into CASSSGGYTEAFF.